The 32 T cell receptor beta chains presented below share a single source sample, sequenced in a study of monozygotic twins with inflammatory bowel disease. TCRdb re-analyzed the 5' RACE reads; it lists each CDR3 protein once, without DNA. The ten most abundant clones cover 2.4% of a sample with a few hundred thousand distinct CDR3 sequences. The sample consisted of blood. Receptors were obtained from a human donor with ulcerative colitis or Crohn's disease, or a healthy co-twin of an affected twin (not recorded which).

The genes are TRBV12-3 or TRBV12-4 and TRBJ2-7; TCRdb outputs TRBD2, but without DNA this stays unchecked. CDR3 length: 15 residues. CDR3 region: CASSLRASGFYEQYF.

The chain carries TRBV5-1 and TRBJ2-5; with no DNA, the TCRdb D assignment of TRBD2 cannot be verified. The CDR3 length is 15 residues. The V gene's germline CDR1 is SGHRS and CDR2 YFSETQ. Here the CDR3 reads CASSLGTSGQETQYF.

V and J are TRBV5-5 and TRBJ1-5. The germline V gene has CDR1 SGHKS and CDR2 YYEKEE (reference sequence). The length of the CDR3 is 14 residues. The CDR3 region is CASSLGWLNQPQHF.

V is TRBV28 and J is TRBJ2-5. The CDR3 is made up of 17 amino acids. The germline V gene has CDR1 MDHEN and CDR2 SYDVKM. The chain's CDR3 is CASSFRGVLNDEETQYF.

V gene TRBV7-2 combines with J gene TRBJ2-3; without DNA, the TCRdb call of TRBD1 cannot be checked. This CDR3 spans 15 amino acids. CDR1 and CDR2 (germline): SGHTA, FQGNSA. The CDR3 region is CASSPGQGITDTQYF.

The chain is built from TRBV20-1 and TRBJ1-4; checking the TCRdb D call of TRBD1 is not possible without DNA. CDR1 is DFQATT and CDR2 is SNEGSKA in the germline V gene (reference sequence). This CDR3 region has 13 residues. The CDR3 spells CSATLQGGKKLFF.

The chain carries TRBV3-1 and TRBJ1-1. Germline CDR1 and CDR2: LGHDT and YNNKEL (reference sequence). CDR3 length equals 11 residues. The CDR3 protein is CASSHAEEAFF.

This chain links TRBV20-1 with TRBJ1-2; there is no DNA to check the TCRdb D call of TRBD1. The CDR3 length is 12 residues. Germline V gene data show CDR1 as DFQATT and CDR2 as SNEGSKA (reference sequence). This CDR3 is CSPTLGQGGSSF.

This sequence joins TRBV5-1 and TRBJ2-1; the D call from TCRdb, TRBD1, cannot be confirmed without DNA. This CDR3 is 15 amino acids long. The germline CDR1 and CDR2 sequences are SGHRS and YFSETQ. The CDR3 here is CASSLLQGIYNEQFF.

V usage is TRBV7-2 and J usage is TRBJ2-7. Germline loops: CDR1 SGHTA, CDR2 FQGNSA. This CDR3 spans 14 amino acids. The CDR3: CASSLVGRSYEQYF. The full variable domain, completed using reference TRBV7-2 and TRBJ2-7, is GAGVSQSPSNKVTEKGKDVELRCDPISGHTALYWYRQSLGQGLEFLIYFQGNSAPDKSGLPSDRFSAERTGGSVSTLTIQRTQQEDSAVYLCASSLVGRSYEQYFGPGTRLTVT.

The rearrangement joins TRBV24-1 to TRBJ2-1; TCRdb calls TRBD2, which cannot be checked without DNA. This CDR3 contains 16 residues. Germline V gene data show CDR1 as KGHDR and CDR2 as SFDVKD. CDR3 sequence: CATSDPAGGPVNEQFF.

The chain couples TRBV12-3 or TRBV12-4 to TRBJ2-1; TCRdb returns TRBD1, unconfirmable since there is no DNA. The CDR3 runs 14 residues. This chain's CDR3 is CASSPTTPLGEQFF.

Here the CDR3 reads CSARPGTGAGELFF. V gene TRBV20-1 combines with J gene TRBJ2-2; TCRdb calls TRBD1, which cannot be checked without DNA. Per the germline V gene, CDR1 is DFQATT and CDR2 is SNEGSKA (reference sequence). The CDR3 extends over 14 amino acids.

The chain recombines TRBV4-3 with TRBJ2-6; the D call from TCRdb, TRBD2, cannot be confirmed without DNA. Germline-derived CDR1 and CDR2 are LGHNA and YSLEER. This CDR3 contains 20 residues. The CDR3 loop is CASSQDPLAGANSGANVLTF.

This chain joins TRBV27 and TRBJ2-7; no DNA is available, so the TRBD1 call from TCRdb remains unchecked. This CDR3 is built from 13 residues. Germline V CDR1 and CDR2: MNHEY, SMNVEV (reference sequence). The CDR3 spells CASSQTGGHEQYF.

The chain carries TRBV5-1 and TRBJ2-5. The germline CDR1 and CDR2 sequences are SGHRS and YFSETQ. The CDR3 runs 14 residues. This CDR3 is CASSLMLGQETQYF.

The V gene is TRBV7-2, the J gene TRBJ2-1; lacking DNA, the TRBD2 call made by TCRdb goes unchecked. The CDR3 consists of 15 residues. The germline V gene has CDR1 SGHTA and CDR2 FQGNSA. The CDR3 sequence is CASSYSGGNGNEQFF. Supplemented by reference TRBV7-2 and TRBJ2-1, the full variable domain reads GAGVSQSPSNKVTEKGKDVELRCDPISGHTALYWYRQSLGQGLEFLIYFQGNSAPDKSGLPSDRFSAERTGGSVSTLTIQRTQQEDSAVYLCASSYSGGNGNEQFFGPGTRLTVL.

The rearrangement links TRBV13 to TRBJ1-1. This CDR3 is built from 14 residues. Germline values: CDR1 PRHDT, CDR2 FYEKMQ (reference sequence). CDR3 loop: CASSTGGGDTEAFF.

This chain links TRBV29-1 with TRBJ1-5; the D call of TRBD1 rests on TCRdb alone, since no DNA is present to check it. CDR1 and CDR2 from the germline V gene are SQVTM and ANQGSEA. The CDR3 consists of 13 residues. CDR3 sequence reads: CSVAQGLYQPQHF.

The chain links TRBV5-4 to TRBJ2-3. Germline values: CDR1 SGHNT, CDR2 YYREEE (reference sequence). The CDR3 contains 13 residues. CDR3 amino acids: CASRAGITDTQYF.

The chain combines TRBV5-1 with TRBJ2-3; TCRdb's D call of TRBD1 is untestable without DNA. CDR3 length equals 13 residues. Germline loops: CDR1 SGHRS, CDR2 YFSETQ. The CDR3 spells CASESGSADTQYF. Full variable domain (outside the CDR3, taken from reference TRBV5-1 and TRBJ2-3): KAGVTQTPRYLIKTRGQQVTLSCSPISGHRSVSWYQQTPGQGLQFLFEYFSETQRNKGNFPGRFSGRQFSNSRSEMNVSTLELGDSALYLCASESGSADTQYFGPGTRLTVL.

The chain recombines TRBV20-1 with TRBJ1-6; TCRdb reports TRBD1, a call that lacks DNA to check it against. Germline assignment: CDR1 DFQATT and CDR2 SNEGSKA (reference sequence). This CDR3 has 14 amino acids. Here the CDR3 reads CSAMGTVHNSPLHF.

The CDR3 region is CAWSPWKSRGGDTQYF. This rearrangement joins TRBV30 to TRBJ2-3; the TCRdb D gene call, TRBD1, has no DNA to confirm it. Germline assignment: CDR1 GTSNPN and CDR2 SVGIG (reference sequence). The CDR3 extends over 16 amino acids.

The chain's CDR3 is CATSDGHYGYTF. V gene TRBV10-2 combines with J gene TRBJ1-2. The V gene's germline CDR1 is WSHSY and CDR2 SAAADI. This CDR3 has 12 amino acids.

V is TRBV5-1 and J is TRBJ2-2; TCRdb's assignment of TRBD2 cannot be checked, as there is no DNA. Germline V gene data show CDR1 as SGHRS and CDR2 as YFSETQ. This CDR3 spans 16 amino acids. The CDR3: CASSSPLAGGTGELFF.

This rearrangement joins TRBV15 to TRBJ2-5; TCRdb's D call of TRBD2 is untestable without DNA. The CDR3 has 15 residues. Per germline, CDR1 LNHNV and CDR2 YYDKDF (reference sequence). The CDR3 here is CATSRSPKGGETQYF. Full variable domain (missing parts from reference TRBV15 and TRBJ2-5): DAMVIQNPRYQVTQFGKPVTLSCSQTLNHNVMYWYQQKSSQAPKLLFHYYDKDFNNEADTPDNFQSRRPNTSFCFLDIRSPGLGDTAMYLCATSRSPKGGETQYFGPGTRLLVL.

J is TRBJ2-2 and V is TRBV6-2 or TRBV6-3. Germline V gene data show CDR1 as MNHEY and CDR2 as SVGEGT. The CDR3 has 12 residues. The CDR3 region is CASREFTGELFF.

The chain recombines TRBV5-4 with TRBJ2-2; the D call from TCRdb, TRBD1, cannot be confirmed without DNA. Germline assignment: CDR1 SGHNT and CDR2 YYREEE (reference sequence). The CDR3 has 16 residues. The CDR3 spells CASSLLRQGNTGELFF.

The chain combines TRBV4-3 with TRBJ2-7; TCRdb selects TRBD2, and the lack of DNA leaves this call unchecked. The CDR3 is 14 amino acids. Germline CDR1 and CDR2: LGHNA and YSLEER. CDR3 protein: CASSHLRGTYEQYF.

The chain couples TRBV28 to TRBJ2-4; as DNA is missing, the TRBD1 call by TCRdb cannot be tested. The CDR3 has 14 amino acids. The germline CDR1 and CDR2 sequences are MDHEN and SYDVKM. The CDR3 region is CASSSPGQGNIQYF.

The genes are TRBV28 and TRBJ1-1. Per germline, CDR1 MDHEN and CDR2 SYDVKM. The CDR3 consists of 11 residues. The CDR3 loop is CASSSSHEAFF.

The CDR3 is CSATRSVTYEQYF. The rearrangement links TRBV20-1 to TRBJ2-7; no DNA is available, so the TRBD2 call from TCRdb remains unchecked. Germline CDR1 is DFQATT and CDR2 is SNEGSKA (reference sequence). This CDR3 comprises 13 residues.